The 27 T cell receptor beta chains presented below share a single source sample, sequenced in a study of cytomegalovirus exposure and HLA in healthy donors. The PCR had 60 Vbeta and 13 Jbeta primers. The assay was immunoSEQ multiplex PCR, and TCRdb's table has in-frame clones only and misses some. The sample includes about 200,000 clones, 82% of them seen just once. The sample consisted of PBMCs. The receptor set was obtained from a woman between 40 and 50 years old in good health and CMV-seronegative.

The CDR3 coding sequence is TGTGCCAGTAGTCCCCGTCAGGGTTTGGGAGAAAAACTGTTTTTT. Translation: CASSPRQGLGEKLFF. The chain joins TRBV19 to TRBJ1-4, with TRBD1 as a possible D gene (5 bases). This CDR3 is built from 15 residues. Trimming took 5 bases from V and 8 from J, leaving 18 bases between them. CDR1 and CDR2 from the germline V gene are LNHDA and SQIVND (reference sequence).

V usage is TRBV7-9 and J usage is TRBJ2-7, with 13 positions matching TRBD2. CDR3 length: 15 amino acids. With V trimmed by 5 bases and J by 6 bases, 7 bases remained unmatched. Germline V gene lookup returns CDR1 SEHNR and CDR2 FQNEAQ (reference sequence). The CDR3, as DNA: TGTGCCAGCAGCCTCGGACTAGCGGGAGTATCCGAGCAGTACTTC. As protein: CASSLGLAGVSEQYF.

The CDR3 coding sequence is TGTGCCATCAGTGAGGCTCTAGCGGGCCACTCCTACGAGCAGTACTTC. It encodes CAISEALAGHSYEQYF. V usage is TRBV10-3 and J usage is TRBJ2-7, with 8 positions matching TRBD2. Germline CDR1 ENHRY, CDR2 SYGVKD. The CDR3 is made up of 16 amino acids. With V trimmed by 2 bases and J by 0 bases, 6 bases remained unmatched.

This chain connects TRBV5-1 to TRBJ2-7; no clear D. The CDR3 sequence is 14 residues long. Trimming removed 4 bases from V and 0 bases from J, with 11 bases in between. Germline V CDR1 and CDR2: SGHRS, YFSETQ. CDR3 sequence: CASSLTYNSYEQYF. CDR3 sequence (DNA): TGCGCCAGCAGCCTTACCTATAACTCCTACGAGCAGTACTTC.

V usage is TRBV5-1 and J usage is TRBJ1-2, with D unclear. The V end lost 5 bases, the J end lost 4 bases, and 18 bases lay between the germline ends. The germline V gene encodes CDR1 SGHRS and CDR2 YFSETQ. This CDR3 has 15 residues. The CDR3 DNA is TGCGCCAGCAGGGAGGACCGGCAGAGTCTCTATGGCTACACCTTC. Protein product: CASREDRQSLYGYTF.

V usage is TRBV27 and J usage is TRBJ2-7; 12 nucleotides match TRBD2. CDR3 length: 17 residues. Germline CDR1 is MNHEY and CDR2 is SMNVEV (reference sequence). Trimming took 5 bases from V and 1 from J; bases not matched to a gene: 9. The CDR3 here is CASSTGLAGLASYEQYF. In DNA, the CDR3 is TGTGCCAGCAGTACAGGACTAGCGGGGCTAGCTTCCTACGAGCAGTACTTC.

This chain joins TRBV30 and TRBJ1-5, with TRBD1 identical over 7 bases. V lost 6 bases, J lost 2 bases, and 4 bases stayed unmatched. Germline loops: CDR1 GTSNPN, CDR2 SVGIG (reference sequence). This CDR3 region has 13 residues. The CDR3 DNA is TGTGCCTGCAACAGGGGAGGCAATCAGCCCCAGCATTTT. As protein: CACNRGGNQPQHF.

This sequence joins TRBV9 and TRBJ2-2, with 7 nucleotides matching TRBD1. J was trimmed by 0 bases and V by 6 bases; bases with no gene match: 2. In germline, CDR1 is SGDLS, CDR2 YYNGEE. The CDR3 length is 14 residues. The CDR3, as DNA: TGTGCCAGCAACAGGGGCGCGAACACCGGGGAGCTGTTTTTT. The encoded protein is CASNRGANTGELFF. The full variable domain, its missing parts supplied by reference TRBV9 and TRBJ2-2, is DSGVTQTPKHLITATGQRVTLRCSPRSGDLSVYWYQQSLDQGLQFLIQYYNGEERAKGNILERFSAQQFPDLHSELNLSSLELGDSALYFCASNRGANTGELFFGEGSRLTVL.

This sequence joins TRBV6-6 and TRBJ1-4; a weak D match, TRBD1 (5 bases). The CDR3 is made up of 15 amino acids. CDR1 and CDR2 (germline): MNHNY, SVGAGI (reference sequence). Trimming took 2 bases from V and 1 from J, leaving 8 bases between them. The CDR3 region is CASSYTGGTNEKLFF. The DNA for the CDR3 is TGTGCCAGCAGTTACACGGGGGGAACTAATGAAAAACTGTTTTTT.

V gene TRBV28 combines with J gene TRBJ1-4, with TRBD1 as a possible D gene (5 bases). Trimming shortened V by 2 bases and J by 8 bases, and 18 bases separated the two germline ends. Germline assignment: CDR1 MDHEN and CDR2 SYDVKM. CDR3 length: 16 amino acids. This chain's CDR3 is CASSLLFTGQVEKLFF. As DNA, the CDR3 is TGTGCCAGCAGTTTACTCTTCACAGGCCAGGTGGAAAAACTGTTTTTT.

The rearrangement uses TRBV11-2 and TRBJ1-2; 8 bases are a match to TRBD1. Germline trimming cut 5 bases from V and 4 bases from J; bases unmatched to any gene: 6. The CDR3 contains 14 residues. Germline values: CDR1 SGHAT, CDR2 FQNNGV. CDR3 amino acids: CASSLGQGPYGYTF. The DNA for the CDR3 is TGTGCCAGCAGCCTAGGACAGGGACCCTATGGCTACACCTTC.

The chain combines TRBV5-1 with TRBJ2-2; no reliable D call. In germline, CDR1 is SGHRS, CDR2 YFSETQ. V was pared by 4 bases and J by 4 bases, with 14 bases between. This CDR3 spans 15 amino acids. The DNA of the CDR3 is TGCGCCAGCAGCCCCCTGAGCTCCGTCACCGGGGAGCTGTTTTTT. It is translated as CASSPLSSVTGELFF.

The chain has TRBV28 and TRBJ1-5; 9 positions match TRBD1. V gave up 4 bases and J gave up 6 bases; unmatched junction bases: 16. There are 18 residues in the CDR3. CDR1 MDHEN and CDR2 SYDVKM come from the germline V gene. The CDR3 DNA sequence: TGTGCCAGCAGTTCATATCCCGGGACAGGGATAGTCGGTCAGCCCCAGCATTTT. As protein: CASSSYPGTGIVGQPQHF.

The genes are TRBV11-2 and TRBJ2-7; TRBD2 matches 9 bases. This CDR3 has 14 amino acids. The V segment lost 5 bases and the J segment 3 bases; nucleotides outside the gene matches: 5. CDR1 SGHAT and CDR2 FQNNGV come from the germline V gene. CDR3 in DNA: TGTGCCAGCAGCCGAGCGGGAGGTTTCTACGAGCAGTACTTC. Translating gives CASSRAGGFYEQYF.

The J gene is TRBJ2-5, the V gene TRBV2, with no clear D. The ends were cut back, 7 bases at V and 7 bases at J, with 13 bases in the middle. The CDR3 covers 12 residues. Germline lookup yields CDR1 SNHLY and CDR2 FYNNEI. CDR3 loop: CASMLISVTQYF. In nucleotides, the CDR3 is TGTGCCAGCATGTTGATCTCAGTGACCCAGTACTTC.

The V gene is TRBV15, the J gene TRBJ2-5, with 11 bases lining up with TRBD1. The germline gives CDR1 LNHNV, CDR2 YYDKDF (reference sequence). Losses at the gene ends were 4 bases for V and 5 bases for J; bases not matched to a gene: 24. There are 21 residues in the CDR3. The CDR3 DNA follows: TGTGCCACCAGCACGATAGGGACAGGGGGTCGTCCGGGTCCAGATCGGGAGACCCAGTACTTC. This encodes CATSTIGTGGRPGPDRETQYF.

The chain is built from TRBV12-1 and TRBJ1-1; the table's D call of TRBD1 was not tested on the DNA. TRBV12-1 has pseudogene status. The CDR3 runs to 15 residues. This chain's CDR3 is CASSSPGQGNTEAFF. The CDR3 coding sequence is TGTGCCAGCAGCTCACCGGGACAGGGGAACACTGAAGCTTTCTTT.

In this sample, this clone turned up once. The chain carries TRBV11-2 and TRBJ2-7, with 9 nucleotides matching TRBD2. Germline-derived CDR1 and CDR2 are SGHAT and FQNNGV. The CDR3 runs 17 residues. Trimming took 5 bases from V and 3 from J; bases not matched to a gene: 14. The CDR3 loop reads CASSRFSSGATNYEQYF. CDR3 DNA sequence: TGTGCCAGCAGCCGGTTTTCTAGCGGGGCAACCAACTACGAGCAGTACTTC.

The rearrangement joins TRBV27 to TRBJ2-7, with D perhaps matching TRBD2 (5 bases). Germline CDR1 reads MNHEY; CDR2 reads SMNVEV (reference sequence). This CDR3 region has 15 residues. V was pared by 5 bases and J by 1 base, with 15 bases between. CDR3 sequence (DNA): TGTGCCAGCAGTCCTACCCTGGACTTTTCCTACGAGCAGTACTTC. This codes for CASSPTLDFSYEQYF.

About this clone itself: One end of the junction varies from germline; a read error may be responsible. Other nucleotide sequences in the sample specify the same CDR3. The rearrangement uses TRBV25-1 and TRBJ2-1, with no clear D. Germline CDR1 MGHDK, CDR2 SYGVNS. The CDR3 runs to 13 residues. CDR3 loop: CASSLYRDNEQFF. In nucleotides, the CDR3 is TGCGCCAGCAGTTTATACCGGGACAATGAGCAGTTCTTC.

The chain combines TRBV4-1 with TRBJ2-7, with D perhaps matching TRBD1 (6 bases). There are 13 residues in the CDR3. Germline values: CDR1 MGHRA, CDR2 YSYEKL. V lost 1 base to trimming and J lost 3 bases, with 7 bases between them. For the CDR3, the DNA is TGCGCCAGCAGCCAAGGGACAGACTACGAGCAGTACTTC. Translated, it gives CASSQGTDYEQYF.

V and J are TRBV9 and TRBJ2-5, with 7 nucleotides matching TRBD1. Germline V gene data show CDR1 as SGDLS and CDR2 as YYNGEE. The CDR3 loop spans 17 amino acids. The junction had 11 bases not matched to a gene; V was cut back by 2 bases and J by 1 base. The CDR3 loop is CASSVSRGGASQETQYF. CDR3 DNA sequence: TGTGCCAGCAGCGTGAGCCGAGGGGGCGCTTCCCAAGAGACCCAGTACTTC.

The chain uses TRBV5-4 and TRBJ1-1, with TRBD1 identical over 7 bases. This CDR3 has 14 amino acids. CDR1 is SGHNT and CDR2 is YYREEE in the germline V gene (reference sequence). V shed 4 bases, J shed 5 bases, and the junction held 8 bases outside the gene matches. CDR3 coding DNA: TGTGCCAGCAGCGTGACAGGGAAGGAGACTGAAGCTTTCTTT. This codes for CASSVTGKETEAFF.

This chain connects TRBV7-8 to TRBJ2-1, with 11 bases aligning to TRBD2. The CDR3 contains 15 residues. J gave up 9 bases and V 3 bases, and 7 bases lay outside the gene matches. Germline CDR1 reads SGHVS; CDR2 reads FQNEAQ. CDR3 sequence (DNA): TGTGCCAGCAGCTTCATAGCGGGAGGGATCAGTGAGCAGTTCTTC. It specifies CASSFIAGGISEQFF.

J is TRBJ2-5 and V is TRBV7-9; D uncertain. V dropped 0 bases and J dropped 9 bases, with 8 bases sitting between them. This CDR3 spans 12 amino acids. CDR1 and CDR2 (germline): SEHNR, FQNEAQ (reference sequence). As DNA, the CDR3 is TGTGCCAGCAGCTTAGCTTCAGACTCCCAGTACTTC. The encoded protein is CASSLASDSQYF.

The chain couples TRBV5-4 to TRBJ2-3; TRBD2 might be the D (6 bases). The germline V and J ends were trimmed by 4 bases and 4 bases, with 13 bases remaining between them. CDR1 is SGHNT, CDR2 YYREEE, per germline (reference sequence). This CDR3 contains 14 residues. The CDR3 DNA reads as TGTGCCAGCAGCCACTCCGGAGGGGCAGATACGCAGTATTTT. Translated, it gives CASSHSGGADTQYF.

This clone was counted once. The chain joins TRBV7-2 to TRBJ1-4, with TRBD1 matching 8 bases. Germline V CDR1 and CDR2: SGHTA, FQGNSA. Germline trimming cut 2 bases from V and 6 bases from J; bases unmatched to any gene: 2. The CDR3 has 14 residues. The chain's CDR3 is CASSLYRGDEKLFF. The CDR3 DNA is TGTGCCAGCAGCTTATACAGGGGGGATGAAAAACTGTTTTTT.